A single sample gave rise to the 20 T cell receptor beta chains below, sequenced in a study of blood T cells in healthy people across ages. The second PCR ran roughly 6 to 11 cycles with a sample-barcoded 5' primer and J-beta primers. TCRdb recomputed calls from the 5' RACE reads with MiXCR, one row per CDR3 protein. The data show 600,000 or so distinct CDR3 sequences, with around 21% seen just once and under 4% held by the top ten. The material sequenced was blood. These receptors were collected from a man aged 65-85 years in good health.

This clonotype has more than one count but fewer than ten. The chain carries TRBV5-5 and TRBJ2-6, with a weak D call TRBD1 (5 bases). Trimming cost V 6 bases and J 0 bases, with 13 bases left between them. The CDR3 loop spans 16 amino acids. Germline V gene sequence: CDR1 SGHKS, CDR2 YYEKEE (reference sequence). CDR3 region: CASNQDTSSGANVLTF. CDR3 sequence (DNA): TGTGCCAGCAACCAGGACACCTCCTCTGGGGCCAACGTCCTGACTTTC.

This clonotype was seen a handful of times. This chain links TRBV11-2 with TRBJ1-3, with 7 bases lining up with TRBD1. Germline V gene data show CDR1 as SGHAT and CDR2 as FQNNGV. The trim removed 0 bases at V and 0 bases at J, leaving 2 bases unmatched. The CDR3 runs to 16 residues. This CDR3 is CASSLDGDSSGNTIYF. In DNA, the CDR3 is TGTGCCAGCAGCTTAGATGGGGACAGCTCTGGAAACACCATATATTTT.

This clonotype was observed a handful of times. The chain uses TRBV5-1 and TRBJ2-4; TRBD1 is a possible D gene (8 bases). Between the trimmed V and J ends, which lost 4 bases and 5 bases, there was a span of 13 bases. The germline V gene has CDR1 SGHRS and CDR2 YFSETQ. The CDR3 consists of 14 residues. The CDR3 spells CASSATGGENIQYF. DNA of the CDR3: TGCGCCAGCAGCGCAACAGGGGGGGAAAACATTCAGTACTTC.

The chain recombines TRBV6-2 or TRBV6-3 with TRBJ2-3; D call uncertain. From germline, CDR1 is MNHEY and CDR2 SVGEGT. CDR3 size: 13 residues. V was shortened by 1 base and J by 6 bases, with 8 bases between the two germline ends. The CDR3 coding sequence is TGTGCCAGCAGTTACTATTCGGCGGATACGCAGTATTTT. Translation: CASSYYSADTQYF.

This rearrangement joins TRBV20-1 to TRBJ2-5; D may match TRBD1 or TRBD2 (6 bases each). V was shortened by 5 bases and J by 3 bases, with 10 bases between the two germline ends. Germline V gene data show CDR1 as DFQATT and CDR2 as SNEGSKA (reference sequence). The CDR3 length is 12 residues. Here the CDR3 DNA reads TGCAGTGCTGGGGGGACAAAAGAGACCCAGTACTTC. It encodes CSAGGTKETQYF.

A few counts support this clonotype. The chain has TRBV5-1 and TRBJ2-3; tentative D call: TRBD2 (6 bases). The CDR3 totals 16 residues. Germline V lookup: CDR1 SGHRS, CDR2 YFSETQ. Between the trimmed V and J ends, which lost 4 bases and 1 base, there was a span of 16 bases. CDR3 sequence reads: CASSIPTSGGTDTQYF. CDR3 DNA: TGCGCCAGCAGCATCCCGACTAGTGGTGGCACAGATACGCAGTATTTT.

CDR3 sequence: CASRGTPGADTQYF. For the CDR3, the DNA is TGCGCCAGCAGGGGGACACCAGGGGCAGATACGCAGTATTTT. The chain joins TRBV10-2 to TRBJ2-3; D might be TRBD1 (6 bases). The CDR3 is 14 amino acids. Trimming took 6 bases from V and 4 from J, leaving 14 bases between them. Germline lookup yields CDR1 WSHSY and CDR2 SAAADI.

This clonotype was observed a handful of times. The V call is TRBV7-9, the J call TRBJ2-3, with TRBD2 matching over 8 bases. From germline, CDR1 is SEHNR and CDR2 FQNEAQ (reference sequence). This CDR3 comprises 15 residues. V shed 3 bases and J 4 bases; nucleotides not matched to a gene: 6. The DNA for the CDR3 is TGTGCCAGCAGCTTCTTTTCGGGAGGGCCAGATACGCAGTATTTT. It codes for CASSFFSGGPDTQYF. The full variable domain, its missing parts supplied by reference TRBV7-9 and TRBJ2-3, is DTGVSQNPRHKITKRGQNVTFRCDPISEHNRLYWYRQTLGQGPEFLTYFQNEAQLEKSRLLSDRFSAERPKGSFSTLEIQRTEQGDSAMYLCASSFFSGGPDTQYFGPGTRLTVL.

The chain couples TRBV7-2 to TRBJ2-3; 10 positions agree with TRBD2. The CDR3 length is 15 residues. Trimming cost V 6 bases and J 0 bases; bases outside gene matches: 3. Germline V gives CDR1 SGHTA, CDR2 FQGNSA. The CDR3 nucleotides read TGTGCCAGCAGGCGGACTAGCGGAAGCACAGATACGCAGTATTTT. This sequence encodes CASRRTSGSTDTQYF.

There are a few counts of this clonotype. The genes are TRBV7-2 and TRBJ2-1; D is possibly TRBD1 (6 bases). Trimming removed 8 bases from V and 1 base from J, with 24 bases in between. The CDR3 loop spans 18 amino acids. CDR1 SGHTA and CDR2 FQGNSA come from the germline V gene. CDR3 DNA: TGTGCCAGCGATAATGGTTGGGGGCTGATGGGGTCCTACAATGAGCAGTTCTTC. Protein product: CASDNGWGLMGSYNEQFF.

The chain is built from TRBV2 and TRBJ2-2, with 9 bases fitting TRBD1. This CDR3 has 15 residues. Germline values: CDR1 SNHLY, CDR2 FYNNEI. J lost 4 bases, V lost 7 bases, and 7 bases had no gene match. CDR3 residues: CASTGQGTFTGELFF. The CDR3 nucleotides are TGTGCCAGCACTGGACAGGGGACTTTCACCGGGGAGCTGTTTTTT.

The CDR3 nucleotides are TGTGCCAGCAGCCTCCTCCTAGCGGATTCGGATACGCAGTATTTT. Translating gives CASSLLLADSDTQYF. The chain recombines TRBV7-9 with TRBJ2-3, with 7 bases that match TRBD2. CDR3 size: 15 residues. Germline V gene sequence: CDR1 SEHNR, CDR2 FQNEAQ (reference sequence). V was pared by 5 bases and J by 6 bases, with 11 bases of the junction left unmatched.

This clonotype was seen a few times. The chain links TRBV9 to TRBJ2-4; D gene uncertain. CDR1 and CDR2 from the germline V gene are SGDLS and YYNGEE. V shed 0 bases and J shed 2 bases, with 3 bases lying between them. CDR3 size: 13 residues. CDR3 protein: CASSVDTKNIQYF. The CDR3 DNA follows: TGTGCCAGCAGCGTAGACACCAAAAACATTCAGTACTTC.

The table lists this clonotype with a few counts. V usage is TRBV6-2 or TRBV6-3 and J usage is TRBJ2-5; tentatively, D is TRBD2 (6 bases). V gave up 7 bases and J gave up 5 bases, with 20 bases separating them. Germline values: CDR1 MNHEY, CDR2 SVGEGT. The CDR3 totals 15 residues. For the CDR3, the DNA is TGTGCCAGCAACCCTAGTCCCCGGGACTGGGAGACCCAGTACTTC. Protein product: CASNPSPRDWETQYF.

This clonotype is a singleton in its sample. J is TRBJ2-7 and V is TRBV28; TRBD1 matches 7 bases. This CDR3 has 15 residues. Germline V lookup: CDR1 MDHEN, CDR2 SYDVKM. Trimming cost V 6 bases and J 9 bases; bases outside gene matches: 17. The CDR3 sequence: CASSQEGQRPFAQYF. CDR3 nucleotide sequence: TGTGCCAGCAGCCAAGAGGGACAGAGACCCTTTGCGCAGTACTTC.

This clonotype was detected many times. The chain employs TRBV5-1 and TRBJ2-5, with D perhaps matching TRBD2 (5 bases). Trimming took off 4 bases at V and 5 bases at J, with 18 bases between the two ends. This CDR3 spans 15 amino acids. Germline-derived CDR1 and CDR2 are SGHRS and YFSETQ. CDR3 coding DNA: TGCGCCAGCAGCCACGGCCGGTCTAGCCGGGAGACCCAGTACTTC. It encodes CASSHGRSSRETQYF.

This chain's CDR3 is CAISDRTSSNEQFF. The CDR3 DNA reads TGTGCCATCAGTGACAGGACTAGTAGCAATGAGCAGTTCTTC. The rearrangement uses TRBV10-3 and TRBJ2-7, with 7 bases identical to TRBD2. The J call may be wrong; the DNA end is better matched by TRBJ2-1. The CDR3 has 14 residues. Germline CDR1 ENHRY, CDR2 SYGVKD.

This clonotype was counted between two and nine times. V is TRBV6-2 or TRBV6-3 and J is TRBJ2-7, with 9 bases matching TRBD1. Germline values: CDR1 MNHEY, CDR2 SVGEGT. The CDR3 covers 12 residues. V was pared by 5 bases and J by 6 bases, with 2 bases of the junction left unmatched. CDR3 protein: CASSRDRVEQYF. The CDR3 region has the DNA TGTGCCAGCAGTCGGGACAGGGTCGAGCAGTACTTC.

There are a few counts of this clonotype. CDR3 loop: CATSRDWGRETQYF. In DNA form, the CDR3 reads TGTGCCACCAGCAGAGATTGGGGTAGAGAGACCCAGTACTTC. V is TRBV15 and J is TRBJ2-5, with no clear D. Trimming removed 0 bases from V and 4 bases from J, with 9 bases in between. CDR3 length equals 14 residues. Germline V CDR1 and CDR2: LNHNV, YYDKDF (reference sequence).

The chain recombines TRBV20-1 with TRBJ2-3, with D uncertain. Per germline, CDR1 DFQATT and CDR2 SNEGSKA (reference sequence). V was clipped by 0 bases and J by 1 base, with 11 bases between them. The CDR3 spans 15 residues. The CDR3 DNA follows: TGCAGTGCTAGAGACAGTGGCTTTCGCACAGATACGCAGTATTTT. It yields the protein CSARDSGFRTDTQYF.